A selection of T cell receptor beta chains follows, all from one sample in a study of lymphopenia after photon versus proton radiotherapy. TCRdb's copy holds only in-frame clones and misses some; the assay was immunoSEQ multiplex PCR. The sample includes about 50,000 clones, more than 70% of them seen just once. The sample in question was peripheral blood, obtained from a patient treated with photon-based radiotherapy. The receptor set was obtained from a man aged 45-65 years with gastric cancer. CDR3s include the opening cysteine and the closing phenylalanine or tryptophan. Each record gives: CDR3 protein, CDR3 DNA, clone size, D gene, V gene, J gene. D genes are given only for firm matches. Only part of the rows carry a size: once, few, many, or a class if the clone is expanded.

CASSRDGTYEQYF	TGTGCCAGCAGCCGGGACGGAACCTACGAGCAGTACTTC	.	.	TRBV7-6	TRBJ2-7
CASSLRREWYEQYF	TGTGCCAGCAGTTTACGGCGGGAGTGGTACGAGCAGTACTTC	.	TRBD2	TRBV27	TRBJ2-7
CASSLIGGGEQFF	TGTGCCAGCAGCTTGATAGGAGGGGGCGAGCAGTTCTTC	.	.	TRBV5-4	TRBJ2-1
CAISDRNNEKLFF	TGTGCCATCAGTGACAGGAATAATGAAAAACTGTTTTTT	.	.	TRBV10-3	TRBJ1-4
CASSPGTGGYEQYF	TGTGCCAGCAGCCCGGGGACAGGGGGCTACGAGCAGTACTTC	.	TRBD1	TRBV13	TRBJ2-7
CASSRLMETQYF	TGTGCCAGCAGCCGTTTGATGGAGACCCAGTACTTC	.	.	TRBV7-7	TRBJ2-5
CASSQAPHQETQYF	TGCGCCAGCAGCCAAGCCCCGCACCAAGAGACCCAGTACTTC	.	.	TRBV4-3	TRBJ2-5
CASSFDSEAFF	TGTGCCAGCAGCTTTGACTCGGAAGCTTTCTTT	.	.	TRBV7-9	TRBJ1-1
CASSPLTNYGYTF	TGTGCCAGCAGCCCTTTAACTAACTATGGCTACACCTTC	.	.	TRBV7-2	TRBJ1-2
CASSQGSGRSYNEQFF	TGTGCCAGCAGCCAAGGTAGCGGGCGCTCCTACAATGAGCAGTTCTTC	few	TRBD2	TRBV4-2	TRBJ2-1
CASSLEPQGSGTDTQYF	TGTGCCAGCAGCTTAGAACCCCAGGGGTCTGGCACAGATACGCAGTATTTT	.	.	TRBV7-3	TRBJ2-3
CASSQDYLGEGSSYEQYF	TGCGCCAGCAGCCAAGATTACTTGGGGGAGGGGAGCTCCTACGAGCAGTACTTC	once	TRBD2	TRBV4-3	TRBJ2-7
CASSFSDFTLPFGGEQYF	TGTGCCAGCAGCTTTTCGGACTTCACCCTTCCCTTTGGGGGCGAGCAGTACTTC	.	.	TRBV5-6	TRBJ2-7
CASIEGSSRVATQYF	TGTGCCAGCATCGAAGGATCGAGCCGGGTCGCTACGCAGTATTTT	once	.	TRBV2	TRBJ2-3
CASRAGGSYNEQFF	TGTGCCAGCAGAGCCGGGGGCTCCTACAATGAGCAGTTCTTC	.	.	TRBV2	TRBJ2-1
CASSEGPGLETQYF	TGTGCCAGCAGTGAAGGGCCGGGGTTAGAGACCCAGTACTTC	.	.	TRBV6-1	TRBJ2-5
CASSFPAGKVNEKLFF	TGTGCCAGCAGTTTTCCCGCGGGGAAAGTTAATGAAAAACTGTTTTTT	.	.	TRBV27	TRBJ1-4
CASSLDPAVNTEAFF	TGTGCCAGCAGCTTAGATCCGGCAGTGAACACTGAAGCTTTCTTT	.	.	TRBV11-2	TRBJ1-1
CSVGTGTLQYF	TGCAGCGTGGGGACAGGTACCCTTCAGTACTTC	medium-sized	TRBD1	TRBV29-1	TRBJ2-4
CASSTVSSGLANNEQFF	TGTGCCAGCAGCACCGTTAGTTCGGGACTAGCGAACAATGAGCAGTTCTTC	.	TRBD2	TRBV7-8	TRBJ2-1
CASSPRDSDNSPLHF	TGTGCCAGCAGTCCCCGGGACAGTGATAATTCACCCCTCCACTTT	.	TRBD1	TRBV11-1	TRBJ1-6
CASSNPGQRIHEQYF	TGTGCCAGCAGCAACCCGGGACAGAGAATCCACGAGCAGTACTTC	.	TRBD1	TRBV11-1	TRBJ2-7
CASSPRTGKNEQFF	TGTGCCAGCAGCCCCCGGACAGGGAAGAATGAGCAGTTCTTC	.	TRBD1	TRBV7-8	TRBJ2-1
CAIRGPSSYEQYF	TGTGCCATCAGGGGGCCCAGCTCCTACGAGCAGTACTTC	.	.	TRBV10-3	TRBJ2-7
CASSTGLAGSDTQYF	TGTGCCAGCAGCACGGGACTAGCGGGATCAGATACGCAGTATTTT	.	TRBD2	TRBV27	TRBJ2-3
CAWRGTGSGNEQFF	TGTGCCTGGAGGGGGACAGGGTCGGGGAATGAGCAGTTCTTC	.	TRBD1	TRBV30	TRBJ2-1
CASSHGTGGGEKLFF	TGTGCCAGCAGCCATGGGACAGGGGGAGGCGAAAAACTGTTTTTT	.	TRBD1	TRBV6-1	TRBJ1-4
CASSFGDRASGANVLTF	TGTGCCAGCAGCTTTGGAGACAGGGCCTCTGGGGCCAACGTCCTGACTTTC	.	TRBD1	TRBV5-5	TRBJ2-6
CASSLGLAYEQYF	TGTGCCAGCAGTTTAGGGCTAGCGTACGAGCAGTACTTC	.	.	TRBV27	TRBJ2-7
CASSYSIQGNQPQHF	TGTGCCAGCAGTTACTCGATTCAGGGCAATCAGCCCCAGCATTTT	once	.	TRBV6-5	TRBJ1-5
CASSLTRGTSGINEQFF	TGTGCCAGTAGCCTAACTCGAGGGACTAGCGGGATCAATGAGCAGTTCTTC	.	TRBD2	TRBV19	TRBJ2-1
CASSQAPRAKGSDNEKLFF	TGCGCCAGCAGCCAAGCCCCTCGGGCCAAGGGATCCGATAATGAAAAACTGTTTTTT	.	.	TRBV4-1	TRBJ1-4
CAWGRSSYNSPLHF	TGTGCCTGGGGCCGGAGCTCCTATAATTCACCCCTCCACTTT	.	.	TRBV30	TRBJ1-6
CASSPRTGEAEQYF	TGTGCCAGCAGTCCCCGGACGGGGGAAGCCGAGCAGTACTTC	.	.	TRBV6-5	TRBJ2-7
CASSPRASTGELFF	TGTGCCAGCAGCCCCAGGGCCAGCACCGGGGAGCTGTTTTTT	.	.	TRBV11-3	TRBJ2-2
CSADTEDTQYF	TGCAGTGCTGATACAGAAGATACGCAGTATTTT	few	.	TRBV20-1	TRBJ2-3
CAISCGHLNYGYTF	TGCGCCATCTCCTGCGGACACCTAAACTATGGCTACACCTTC	.	.	TRBV23-1	TRBJ1-2
CASSPRDRGLAGYQETQYF	TGTGCCAGCAGCCCCCGGGACAGGGGGCTAGCGGGGTACCAAGAGACCCAGTACTTC	.	TRBD1	TRBV11-2	TRBJ2-5